The clone carrying this T cell receptor beta chain was seen just once. The entry originates in a study of blood T cell repertoires in COVID-19. Study details: Material from acute and convalescent COVID-19 was sourced from the United States, Italy and Spain. T cells, B-cell-depleted T cells, or PBMCs provided the cDNA or gDNA that served as material.

Method: immunoSEQ multiplex PCR; TCRdb's copy keeps in-frame clones and lacks some. The sample lists 70,000 to 80,000 clones; 87% were seen once. CDR1 is MGHDK, CDR2 SYGVNS, per germline. The CDR3 is 14 residues long. V shed 5 bases, J shed 5 bases, and the junction held 8 bases outside the gene matches. The clonotype was recovered from a woman between 45 and 60 years old with acute or convalescent COVID-19. The source material was peripheral blood. The J gene is TRBJ2-5, the V gene TRBV25-1, with 7 bases matching TRBD2. CDR3 sequence reads: CASSLAGDLETQYF. The CDR3 DNA sequence: TGTGCCAGCAGTCTGGCGGGGGACCTGGAGACCCAGTACTTC.